This T cell receptor beta chain is from a study of OX40 agonist ivuxolimab in advanced cancers. Whole-study context: There were three patients with partial responses, one having hepatocellular carcinoma and two cutaneous melanoma.

Overall study findings and caveats: Dose levels from 0.1 to 3.0 mg/kg saw CD4+ and CD8+ blood T cells expand clonally by week 6.

Samples were taken at baseline and on day 1 of cycles 4 and 7. The repertoire was sequenced with immunoSEQ multiplex PCR; TCRdb's copy has only in-frame clones and lacks some. There are roughly 72,000 clones in the sample; about 91% occur only once, and about an eighth lies in the top ten. Trimming left V 7 bases short and J 4 bases short, with 17 bases between. The CDR3 has 15 residues. CDR1 and CDR2 from the germline V gene are MNHEY and SVGAGI. Remarks on this clone: Its antigen is as yet unknown.

The receptor was isolated from an adult with an advanced solid tumor such as melanoma, head and neck, liver or kidney cancer. This chain uses TRBV6-5 with TRBJ2-1; D is ambiguous. The sample in question was CD4+ or CD8+ T cells sorted from blood, obtained in a trial of the OX40 agonist ivuxolimab. The CDR3 DNA follows: TGTGCCAGCAACCCGTCCAGTCAATTATACAATGAGCAGTTCTTC. This encodes CASNPSSQLYNEQFF.